Shown below are 21 T cell receptor beta chains from a single sample sequenced in a study of shared clonotypes between healthy human individuals. Selected positively for CCR7 and CD45RO-negative, naive CD8 cells excluded terminally differentiated effector memory CD45RA+ cells. Produced via immunoSEQ multiplex PCR; TCRdb's table is partial and in-frame only. This sample has millions of clones; approximately 94% occur once, and the top ten carry under 2%. The specimen was naive CD8+ T cells from PBMCs. The receptors come from a man aged 18 to 30 in good health. Some clones in this sample may be carry-over from other donors' samples.

The J gene is TRBJ2-7, the V gene TRBV11-2; 9 nucleotides line up with TRBD1. The ends lost 1 base at V and 4 bases at J; junction bases unmatched: 5. The germline V gene encodes CDR1 SGHAT and CDR2 FQNNGV. The CDR3 has 15 residues. The CDR3 is CASSLGLGQGYEQYF. In DNA form, the CDR3 reads TGTGCCAGCAGCTTAGGTTTGGGACAGGGTTACGAGCAGTACTTC.

This chain joins TRBV7-3 and TRBJ1-1, with 7 positions matching TRBD1. The J segment lost 8 bases and the V segment lost 5 bases, leaving 11 bases of the junction unmatched. Germline CDR1 and CDR2: SGHTA and FQGTGA. The CDR3 contains 14 residues. CDR3 bases: TGTGCCAGCAGCCCCGCACAGGGGCTCGGGGAAGCTTTCTTT. Encoded protein: CASSPAQGLGEAFF.

The rearrangement joins TRBV7-2 to TRBJ2-2; 8 bases match TRBD2. Losses at the gene ends were 3 bases for V and 5 bases for J; bases not matched to a gene: 11. Germline V CDR1 and CDR2: SGHTA, FQGNSA. The CDR3 is 17 amino acids. This CDR3 reads CASSFSHGGVYTGELFF. Written as DNA, the CDR3 is TGTGCCAGCAGCTTTTCCCACGGGGGGGTCTATACCGGGGAGCTGTTTTTT.

The J gene is TRBJ2-1, the V gene TRBV7-3; 10 nucleotides align to TRBD2. This CDR3 has 15 amino acids. Germline V gives CDR1 SGHTA, CDR2 FQGTGA. The V segment lost 4 bases and the J segment 2 bases; nucleotides outside the gene matches: 2. CDR3 coding DNA: TGTGCCAGCAGCTCTAGCGGGAGCACCTACAATGAGCAGTTCTTC. It specifies CASSSSGSTYNEQFF.

Comment on this clone: Other DNA sequences in the sample encode the same CDR3. The rearrangement links TRBV11-2 to TRBJ1-2, with 7 bases fitting TRBD1. Losses at the gene ends were 5 bases for V and 6 bases for J; bases not matched to a gene: 3. Germline assignment: CDR1 SGHAT and CDR2 FQNNGV. This CDR3 spans 12 amino acids. For the CDR3, the DNA is TGTGCCAGCAGCGCCACAGGGGATGGCTACACCTTC. The encoded protein is CASSATGDGYTF. Full variable domain (missing parts from reference TRBV11-2 and TRBJ1-2): EAGVAQSPRYKIIEKRQSVAFWCNPISGHATLYWYQQILGQGPKLLIQFQNNGVVDDSQLPKDRFSAERLKGVDSTLKIQPAKLEDSAVYLCASSATGDGYTFGSGTRLTVV.

The sample holds one count of this clone. This chain connects TRBV10-1 to TRBJ1-2, with D perhaps matching TRBD1 (5 bases). The germline V gene has CDR1 WNHNN and CDR2 SYGVQD (reference sequence). The V gene lost 2 bases and the J gene lost 5 bases, with 9 bases spanning the gap. The length of the CDR3 is 13 residues. CDR3: CASSEGQPYGYTF. The CDR3 nucleotides are TGCGCCAGCAGTGAGGGACAACCGTATGGCTACACCTTC.

Points on this clone: This CDR3 is also generated by other DNA sequences in the sample. The gene calls are TRBV19 and TRBJ1-1; D remains ambiguous. Per germline, CDR1 LNHDA and CDR2 SQIVND (reference sequence). The CDR3 has 13 residues. Deletions cut 2 bases from V and 0 bases from J, with 4 bases between. The CDR3 here is CASSITVNTEAFF. The CDR3 coding sequence is TGTGCCAGTAGTATAACCGTGAACACTGAAGCTTTCTTT.

The chain joins TRBV5-5 to TRBJ2-5; 14 nucleotides match TRBD2. Germline V gene data show CDR1 as SGHKS and CDR2 as YYEKEE (reference sequence). Trimming removed 4 bases from V and 4 bases from J; junction bases left unmatched: 3. This CDR3 contains 15 residues. As DNA, the CDR3 is TGTGCCAGCAGCCCCGGACTAGCGGGAGGAGAGACCCAGTACTTC. This gives the protein CASSPGLAGGETQYF.

The V gene is TRBV27, the J gene TRBJ1-4; 8 bases line up with TRBD1. The CDR3 runs 14 residues. The germline V gene encodes CDR1 MNHEY and CDR2 SMNVEV (reference sequence). J gave up 7 bases and V 5 bases, and 6 bases lay outside the gene matches. The CDR3 sequence is CASSITGGGEKLFF. DNA of the CDR3: TGTGCCAGCAGTATCACAGGGGGAGGTGAAAAACTGTTTTTT.

CDR3 residues: CAIRAPSSYNEQFF. CDR3 coding DNA: TGTGCCATCAGGGCGCCCAGCTCCTACAATGAGCAGTTCTTC. The chain recombines TRBV10-3 with TRBJ2-1, with no clear D. Trimming took 6 bases from V and 0 from J, leaving 9 bases between them. There are 14 residues in the CDR3. Per the germline V gene, CDR1 is ENHRY and CDR2 is SYGVKD.

The chain recombines TRBV7-9 with TRBJ2-5; the D is unclear. V was cut by 6 bases and J by 6 bases, with 11 bases left in between. The CDR3 is 12 residues long. Germline lookup yields CDR1 SEHNR and CDR2 FQNEAQ (reference sequence). CDR3 loop: CASSPNPQTQYF. The CDR3, as DNA: TGTGCCAGCAGTCCAAATCCGCAGACCCAGTACTTC.

The CDR3 region has the DNA TGTGCCATCGAACAAAGCTCCTACGAGCAGTACTTC. The encoded protein is CAIEQSSYEQYF. The V call is TRBV7-9, the J call TRBJ2-7, with unresolved D. Germline V lookup: CDR1 SEHNR, CDR2 FQNEAQ (reference sequence). There are 12 residues in the CDR3. Trimming removed 10 bases at V and 0 bases at J, with 10 bases between.

CDR3 nucleotides: TGCGCCAGCAGCCAAGGGACGGCGGCCTCCTACGAGCAGTACTTC. It yields the protein CASSQGTAASYEQYF. This chain joins TRBV4-1 and TRBJ2-7; D remains unclear. Trimming cost V 1 base and J 0 bases, with 10 bases left between them. The germline V gene has CDR1 MGHRA and CDR2 YSYEKL. This CDR3 is 15 amino acids long.

This rearrangement joins TRBV5-6 to TRBJ1-3, with D hard to call. Germline V gene lookup returns CDR1 SGHDT and CDR2 YYEEEE. This CDR3 has 14 residues. V was shortened by 4 bases and J by 1 base, with 9 bases between the two germline ends. The CDR3 here is CASSPRRSGNTIYF. The CDR3 nucleotides read TGTGCCAGCAGCCCGAGGCGATCTGGAAACACCATATATTTT.

This chain connects TRBV6-1 to TRBJ1-2, with 8 nucleotides matching TRBD1. Per the germline V gene, CDR1 is MNHNS and CDR2 is SASEGT. The CDR3 loop spans 14 amino acids. The V gene end was trimmed by 4 bases and the J gene end by 4 bases; junction bases not matched to a gene: 5. The CDR3 DNA reads as TGTGCCAGCAGTGTCGACAGGGGACTCTATGGCTACACCTTC. This encodes CASSVDRGLYGYTF.

A remark on this clone: In the same sample, other DNA sequences code for this CDR3. This chain links TRBV19 with TRBJ1-3, with unresolved D. There are 13 residues in the CDR3. V lost 3 bases to trimming and J lost 2 bases, with 5 bases between them. Germline V gene sequence: CDR1 LNHDA, CDR2 SQIVND (reference sequence). The CDR3 DNA reads as TGTGCCAGTAGTATCGGCCCTGGAAACACCATATATTTT. Protein sequence: CASSIGPGNTIYF.

J is TRBJ2-2 and V is TRBV5-4; TRBD1 matches at 9 bases. The CDR3 sequence is 16 residues long. Germline loops: CDR1 SGHNT, CDR2 YYREEE (reference sequence). The J segment lost 4 bases and the V segment lost 4 bases, leaving 8 bases of the junction unmatched. The CDR3 nucleotides read TGTGCCAGCAGCCAGCCGGGACAGGGAGCCACCGGGGAGCTGTTTTTT. The encoded protein is CASSQPGQGATGELFF.

Remarks on this clone: An end of the junction does not agree with germline; a read error may underlie this. DNA for the CDR3: TGTGCCAGCATCGAAGGGGCCAGGGACTATATGGCTATGGCCTTC. Its protein is CASIEGARDYMAMAF. The chain couples TRBV6-6 to TRBJ1-2, with D perhaps matching TRBD1 (5 bases). This CDR3 has 15 residues. Germline V lookup: CDR1 MNHNY, CDR2 SVGAGI (reference sequence).

The rearrangement joins TRBV13 to TRBJ1-2, with unresolved D. Germline V gene data show CDR1 as PRHDT and CDR2 as FYEKMQ (reference sequence). The CDR3 has 16 residues. The V end was cut by 5 bases, the J end by 1 base, with 17 bases between. The DNA of the CDR3 is TGTGCCAGCAGCGCAACAGAGCTCAAGTTTAACTATGGCTACACCTTC. Translated: CASSATELKFNYGYTF.

V usage is TRBV19 and J usage is TRBJ1-2, with D possibly being TRBD1 (6 bases). The CDR3 has 15 amino acids. The germline gives CDR1 LNHDA, CDR2 SQIVND (reference sequence). V was pared by 7 bases and J by 6 bases, with 21 bases between. The CDR3 sequence: CASIIRRGHLNGYTF. The CDR3 nucleotides are TGTGCCAGTATCATCCGGAGGGGACACCTTAATGGCTACACCTTC.

The V and J genes are TRBV5-1 and TRBJ2-2; 9 nucleotides line up with TRBD2. In germline, CDR1 is SGHRS, CDR2 YFSETQ. With 1 base clipped from V and 0 bases from J, the junction kept 7 bases outside the gene matches. The CDR3 covers 18 residues. The CDR3 here is CASSLPSGKSPNTGELFF. CDR3 sequence (DNA): TGCGCCAGCAGCTTGCCTAGCGGGAAATCCCCGAACACCGGGGAGCTGTTTTTT.